Listed below are T cell receptor beta chains from one sample, sequenced in a study of PD-1 blockade in classical Hodgkin lymphoma. The table came from immunoSEQ multiplex PCR; TCRdb's copy has only in-frame clones and leaves some out. The sample contains 25,000 to 35,000 clones, 65% to 90% of which appear only once. The sequences come from CD4+ T cells from blood, collected at baseline. These receptors were taken from a human donor with classical Hodgkin lymphoma. CDR3s include the opening cysteine and the closing phenylalanine or tryptophan. The D gene is left open where the match is weak.

length: 16; V: TRBV25-1; D: TRBD2; CDR3: CASSEGGGSSYNEQFF
length: 16; V: TRBV7-9; D: TRBD1; CDR3: CASSRPGQGETGELFF
length: 15; V: TRBV5-4; D: TRBD1; CDR3: CASSLGDSRNQPQHF
length: 14; V: TRBV6-5; D: NA; CDR3: CASSKTGGNYEQYF
length: 14; V: TRBV19; D: NA; CDR3: CASKRTLTNEKLFF
length: 14; V: TRBV6-1; D: TRBD2; CDR3: CASSGLAGEETQYF
length: 14; V: TRBV6-5; D: NA; CDR3: CASSYTETNYGYTF
length: 18; V: TRBV4-3; D: TRBD2; CDR3: CASSQTSGSSSGANVLTF
length: 12; V: TRBV28; D: NA; CDR3: CASSARSDEQFF
length: 12; V: TRBV28; D: NA; CDR3: CASRPAVDTIYF
length: 14; V: TRBV4-3; D: NA; CDR3: CASSQATFGNTIYF
length: 16; V: TRBV11-2; D: NA; CDR3: CASSLNRGSAGNTIYF
length: 20; V: TRBV6-1; D: TRBD1; CDR3: CASSAYPGTGVLLTNEKLFF
length: 17; V: TRBV13; D: TRBD2; CDR3: CASSPSGWIASTDTQYF
length: 14; V: TRBV5-8; D: NA; CDR3: CASSFQVESWGQYF
length: 15; V: TRBV7-6; D: NA; CDR3: CASSPLRGGNQPQHF
length: 12; V: TRBV2; D: NA; CDR3: CASSENDSPLHF
length: 14; V: TRBV7-9; D: TRBD1; CDR3: CASRMNRGHTEAFF
length: 16; V: TRBV18; D: TRBD2; CDR3: CASSREGTSVSYEQYF
length: 20; V: TRBV19; D: TRBD2; CDR3: CASSQFGLAGVNPLNNEQFF
length: 14; V: TRBV5-5; D: TRBD1; CDR3: CASSSQGTNEKLFF
length: 16; V: TRBV28; D: NA; CDR3: CASSLELQGSTGELFF
length: 15; V: TRBV11-2; D: NA; CDR3: CASSSPRDSNNEQFF
length: 19; V: TRBV27; D: NA; CDR3: CASSQRGTTLRSSYNEQFF